This is a list of T cell receptor beta chains from one sample in a study of Ad26.COV2.S vaccination and SARS-CoV-2 variants. Data came from immunoSEQ multiplex PCR; TCRdb stores just in-frame clones and leaves some out. The sample holds more than 300,000 clones, 88% seen once. The specimen was peripheral blood, collected in a trial of Ad26.COV2.S vaccine versus placebo. These receptors were taken from a person aged 18-60 years who received the Ad26.COV2.S COVID-19 vaccine or a placebo. Both conserved end residues are trimmed from each CDR3. Each record gives: J gene, V gene, CDR3 protein.

J: TRBJ1-2
V: TRBV29-1
CDR3: SATTGRYGYT

J: TRBJ2-7
V: TRBV2
CDR3: ASSVRDRGQIEQY

J: TRBJ1-5
V: TRBV28
CDR3: ASRLGNQPQH

J: TRBJ2-3
V: TRBV7-3
CDR3: ASSPGLAGGSNTDTQY

J: TRBJ1-5
V: TRBV6-1
CDR3: ASSERDRKVYGNQPQH

J: TRBJ2-1
V: TRBV7-8
CDR3: ASILGKMTGGSEQF

J: TRBJ2-5
V: TRBV6-5
CDR3: ASSRSRTRAETQY

J: TRBJ2-5
V: TRBV11-2
CDR3: ASSSLRGQETQY

J: TRBJ2-3
V: TRBV14
CDR3: ASSNRAGVGDVTDTQY

J: TRBJ1-4
V: TRBV27
CDR3: ASREWGGLEKLF

J: TRBJ1-2
V: TRBV29-1
CDR3: SVEVFGQEAYGYT

J: TRBJ1-2
V: TRBV4-1
CDR3: ASSPLKSVSGYT

J: TRBJ2-1
V: TRBV7-3
CDR3: ASSLMASGPASSYNEQF

J: TRBJ2-7
V: TRBV7-9
CDR3: ASSLRAERRGAYEQY

J: TRBJ2-7
V: TRBV5-6
CDR3: ASSWDGTYEQY

J: TRBJ2-7
V: TRBV7-2
CDR3: ASSLELGEQY

J: TRBJ2-7
V: TRBV12-3/TRBV12-4
CDR3: ASSTAGLEQY

J: TRBJ2-5
V: TRBV11-3
CDR3: ASSLNPGYEETQY

J: TRBJ1-4
V: TRBV7-9
CDR3: ASSPQGRGYEKLF

J: TRBJ2-1
V: TRBV5-8
CDR3: ASSPELAGGPNEQF

J: TRBJ2-7
V: TRBV19
CDR3: ASSMGSPSYEQY

J: TRBJ1-1
V: TRBV30
CDR3: AYSGNTEAF

J: TRBJ2-2
V: TRBV5-1
CDR3: ASSLGHVMNTGELF

J: TRBJ1-6
V: TRBV9
CDR3: ASSVAAAPGSPLH

J: TRBJ1-2
V: TRBV15
CDR3: ATSRVGRGQGYT

J: TRBJ2-1
V: TRBV4-2
CDR3: ASSQGASSGGSSYNEQF

J: TRBJ2-3
V: TRBV24-1
CDR3: ATGLPGTGTQY

J: TRBJ1-1
V: TRBV11-2
CDR3: ASSLGLGGGPGTEAF

J: TRBJ1-2
V: TRBV18
CDR3: ASSPQGIGYT

J: TRBJ1-2
V: TRBV19
CDR3: ASSEGQGRNYGYT

J: TRBJ1-1
V: TRBV6-5
CDR3: ASRQGQNTEAF

J: TRBJ1-2
V: TRBV3-1/TRBV3-2
CDR3: ASSQVAGQDT

J: TRBJ1-1
V: TRBV11-1
CDR3: ASSLADRKNTEAF

J: TRBJ1-2
V: TRBV9
CDR3: ASSPGSGFYGYT

J: TRBJ1-2
V: TRBV30
CDR3: AWSGLGHGYT

J: TRBJ1-1
V: TRBV12-1
CDR3: ASIVMDTEAF

J: TRBJ2-1
V: TRBV5-1
CDR3: ASSLATANEQF

J: TRBJ2-1
V: TRBV9
CDR3: ASSVEGSIGDYNEQF

J: TRBJ2-3
V: TRBV7-9
CDR3: ASSYPTGDTDTQY

J: TRBJ2-7
V: TRBV7-9
CDR3: ASSLVGEGQY

J: TRBJ2-7
V: TRBV27
CDR3: ASSFGTTLRAEQY

J: TRBJ1-2
V: TRBV29-1
CDR3: SVDVRNYGYT

J: TRBJ2-5
V: TRBV5-4
CDR3: ASSPTGLAGGRGETQY

J: TRBJ1-4
V: TRBV4-1
CDR3: ASSQSGSHREKLF

J: TRBJ1-5
V: TRBV7-2
CDR3: ASSLAILGTGVLSRNQPQH

J: TRBJ2-3
V: TRBV7-6
CDR3: ASSLGPTGTSTDTQY

J: TRBJ2-3
V: TRBV4-3
CDR3: ASSQVSRLAGATQY

J: TRBJ2-1
V: TRBV11-2
CDR3: ASSSSLLAGLHEQF

J: TRBJ1-1
V: TRBV7-9
CDR3: ASSTRSDSRMAEAF

J: TRBJ1-2
V: TRBV5-4
CDR3: ASSLVPRRIVSLYGYT

J: TRBJ1-5
V: TRBV15
CDR3: ATSKLGRGDQPQH

J: TRBJ2-1
V: TRBV4-3
CDR3: ASSQEDEQF

J: TRBJ1-2
V: TRBV6-5
CDR3: ASRRLGVDYGYT